Detailed here is one T cell receptor (beta chain). What it binds is not known. The data are from a study of cytomegalovirus exposure and HLA in healthy donors. Findings and limits, study-wide: It was confirmed in vitro that a few of the CMV-associated chains were specific for CMV antigens. In an earlier analysis, about 90% or about 30%: the productive usage of most TCR beta V segments.

PCR used 60 Vbeta primers and 13 Jbeta primers. TCRdb's copy holds only in-frame clones and misses some; the assay was immunoSEQ multiplex PCR. In the table there are about 160,000 clones, roughly 80% of which are singletons. From germline, CDR1 is LGHNA and CDR2 YNFKEQ. This CDR3 region has 14 residues. Trimming removed 2 bases at V and 9 bases at J, with 14 bases between. The chain is built from TRBV4-2 and TRBJ2-1; D unclear. Sequencing used PBMCs. The receptor was derived from a male donor in good health and CMV-seronegative. The CDR3, as DNA: TGTGCCAGCAGCCAATATCGAGCCAAGAGTGAGCAGTTCTTC. Encoded protein: CASSQYRAKSEQFF.